The 12 T cell receptor beta chains below were found in one sample sequenced in a study of cytomegalovirus exposure and HLA in healthy donors. Researchers ran the PCR with 60 Vbeta and 13 Jbeta primers. Profiling relied on immunoSEQ multiplex PCR, and the TCRdb table lists in-frame clones only, not all of them. The data contain approximately 200,000 clones, approximately 84% of them singletons. The sequenced sample consisted of PBMCs. All receptors come from a boy aged 5-17 years in good health and CMV-seronegative.

This chain links TRBV5-4 with TRBJ2-3; TRBD1 is a possible D gene (5 bases). Trimming stripped 3 bases from V and 2 bases from J, with 16 bases between. The CDR3 has 16 amino acids. Per germline, CDR1 SGHNT and CDR2 YYREEE (reference sequence). The CDR3 bases are TGTGCCAGCAGCTCGAAGGCAGGGCGACCCACAGATACGCAGTATTTT. Protein product: CASSSKAGRPTDTQYF. Supplemented by reference TRBV5-4 and TRBJ2-3, the full variable domain reads ETGVTQSPTHLIKTRGQQVTLRCSSQSGHNTVSWYQQALGQGPQFIFQYYREEENGRGNFPPRFSGLQFPNYSSELNVNALELDDSALYLCASSSKAGRPTDTQYFGPGTRLTVL.

This chain joins TRBV19 and TRBJ1-2; 9 nucleotides line up with TRBD1. The CDR3 sequence is 14 residues long. V lost 6 bases, J lost 4 bases, and 6 bases stayed unmatched. Germline assignment: CDR1 LNHDA and CDR2 SQIVND (reference sequence). CDR3 residues: CASSTGTGTYGYTF. In DNA, the CDR3 is TGTGCCAGTAGCACCGGGACAGGGACCTATGGCTACACCTTC.

This clone turned up a few times. This sequence joins TRBV15 and TRBJ1-1; D call uncertain. In germline, CDR1 is LNHNV, CDR2 YYDKDF (reference sequence). The CDR3 runs 14 residues. V was clipped by 0 bases and J by 3 bases, with 8 bases between them. The CDR3: CATSRDLADTEAFF. CDR3 in DNA: TGTGCCACCAGCAGAGATTTGGCAGACACTGAAGCTTTCTTT.

The chain is built from TRBV10-3 and TRBJ1-1; TRBD1 might be the D (6 bases). The germline V gene encodes CDR1 ENHRY and CDR2 SYGVKD. The V and J ends lost 11 bases and 4 bases respectively, with 20 bases between them. The CDR3 runs to 14 residues. Written as DNA, the CDR3 is TGTGCCGTGGGGGGCGGGGGTTTGAGCACTGAAGCTTTCTTT. Encoded protein: CAVGGGGLSTEAFF.

This chain connects TRBV4-3 to TRBJ2-4, with TRBD1 matching over 7 bases. The CDR3 is made up of 14 amino acids. Germline lookup yields CDR1 LGHNA and CDR2 YSLEER. V lost 6 bases and J lost 1; bases outside the gene matches: 3. The CDR3 DNA reads as TGCGCCAGCAGTGACAGGGTCGCCAAAAACATTCAGTACTTC. Its translation is CASSDRVAKNIQYF.

The chain recombines TRBV5-1 with TRBJ2-3; 8 nucleotides agree with TRBD1. V lost 4 bases to trimming and J lost 4 bases; unmatched junction nucleotides: 11. Germline V gene data show CDR1 as SGHRS and CDR2 as YFSETQ. CDR3 length: 16 residues. The chain's CDR3 is CASSRGQGDMADTQYF. In DNA form, the CDR3 reads TGCGCCAGCAGCAGAGGACAGGGTGATATGGCAGATACGCAGTATTTT.

The CDR3 sequence is CASSLVTGRYSYEQYF. The CDR3 DNA reads TGTGCCAGCAGCTTAGTCACAGGGCGATACTCCTACGAGCAGTACTTC. The chain joins TRBV11-2 to TRBJ2-7, with a weak D call TRBD1 (6 bases). V was clipped by 1 base and J by 0 bases, with 13 bases between them. Germline V lookup: CDR1 SGHAT, CDR2 FQNNGV. This CDR3 spans 16 amino acids.

The genes are TRBV7-3 and TRBJ2-1; 11 bases are shared with TRBD2. The V and J ends lost 5 bases and 7 bases, in that order; junction bases with no gene match: 7. The CDR3 consists of 15 residues. Germline assignment: CDR1 SGHTA and CDR2 FQGTGA. As DNA, the CDR3 is TGTGCCAGCAGCCTGACTAGCGGGATTAGTAATGAGCAGTTCTTC. Residues: CASSLTSGISNEQFF.

V and J are TRBV6-5 and TRBJ2-7; weak D call: TRBD2 (5 bases). This CDR3 has 13 amino acids. The germline V and J ends were trimmed by 0 bases and 4 bases, with 7 bases remaining between them. The germline gives CDR1 MNHEY, CDR2 SVGAGI. The CDR3 loop is CASSYSRGYEQYF. The CDR3 coding sequence is TGTGCCAGCAGTTACTCGAGAGGGTACGAGCAGTACTTC.

This chain connects TRBV28 to TRBJ2-7, with D hard to call. Trimming removed 4 bases from V and 2 bases from J, with 12 bases in between. CDR1 is MDHEN and CDR2 is SYDVKM in the germline V gene. CDR3 length: 14 residues. In DNA form, the CDR3 reads TGTGCCAGCAGTTCCCTAGGCGAGACCTACGAGCAGTACTTC. It yields the protein CASSSLGETYEQYF.

V is TRBV13 and J is TRBJ1-2; the match to TRBD1 covers 8 bases. V dropped 4 bases and J dropped 3; count of bases not matched to a gene: 10. There are 16 residues in the CDR3. Looked up from germline, CDR1 is PRHDT and CDR2 is FYEKMQ (reference sequence). The CDR3 DNA reads TGTGCCAGCAGCTCCTCTGGACAGGGACAAGACTATGGCTACACCTTC. This sequence encodes CASSSSGQGQDYGYTF.

For the CDR3, the DNA is TGCGCCAGCAGCGGCCTAAAGGGGGTCGGGGAGCTGTTTTTT. Translated: CASSGLKGVGELFF. The J gene is TRBJ2-2, the V gene TRBV4-1; D is perhaps TRBD1 (6 bases). V lost 5 bases to trimming and J lost 7 bases, with 14 bases between them. CDR3 size: 14 residues. The germline gives CDR1 MGHRA, CDR2 YSYEKL.